This T cell receptor (beta chain) was sequenced during a study of T cell responses to AZD1222 COVID-19 vaccine. Study-level information: Second-dose schedules of about 4 or about 12 weeks were combined. Study findings and constraints: Baseline seropositivity characterized only six AZD1222 recipients.

A word on this clone: As yet, its antigen is unknown.

The method was immunoSEQ multiplex PCR; TCRdb's version includes in-frame clones alone and lacks a portion of them. The sample holds about 120,000 clones, 92% seen once. The clonotype comes from an adult in good health. Here the sequenced sample was peripheral blood, taken on day 0 of AZD1222 vaccination.

This CDR3 is CASSTEEGQSNEQFF. The CDR3 DNA reads as TGTGCCAGCAGCACGGAAGAAGGACAGAGCAATGAGCAGTTCTTC. V usage is TRBV7-9 and J usage is TRBJ2-1, with D possibly being TRBD1 (6 bases). This CDR3 has 15 residues. Germline loops: CDR1 SEHNR, CDR2 FQNEAQ (reference sequence). V was cut by 5 bases and J by 6 bases, with 17 bases left in between.